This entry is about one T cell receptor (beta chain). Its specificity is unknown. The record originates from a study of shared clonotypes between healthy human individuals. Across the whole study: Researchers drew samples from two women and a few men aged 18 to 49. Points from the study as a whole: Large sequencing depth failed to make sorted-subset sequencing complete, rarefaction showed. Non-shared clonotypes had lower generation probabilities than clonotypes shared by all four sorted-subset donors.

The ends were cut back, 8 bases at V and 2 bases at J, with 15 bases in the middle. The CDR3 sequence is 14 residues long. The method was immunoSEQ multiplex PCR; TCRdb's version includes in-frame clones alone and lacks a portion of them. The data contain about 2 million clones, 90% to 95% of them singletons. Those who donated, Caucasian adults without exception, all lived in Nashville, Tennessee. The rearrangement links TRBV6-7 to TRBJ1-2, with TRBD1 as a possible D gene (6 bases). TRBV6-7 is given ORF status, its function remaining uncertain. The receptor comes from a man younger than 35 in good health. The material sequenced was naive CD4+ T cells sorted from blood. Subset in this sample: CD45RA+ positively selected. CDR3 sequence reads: CASRTTGGNYGYTF. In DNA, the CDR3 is TGTGCCAGCCGTACCACGGGGGGCAACTATGGCTACACCTTC.